Below, 17 T cell receptor beta chains from the same sample are listed, as sequenced in a study of T cell responses to AZD1222 COVID-19 vaccine (dated by TCRdb to about 2021). The library was generated by the immunoSEQ multiplex PCR assay. TCRdb holds this immuneACCESS table with in-frame rearrangements only. Some clones are missing; in checked studies, unresolved V genes explain under half, and the rest has no known cause. This sample is represented by over 40,000 clones; roughly 80% of them were singletons. The ten top clones hold over 20% of the sample. Interpreted using the paper, the time point label stands for: baseline before first vaccination. The starting material was peripheral blood, obtained on day 0 of AZD1222 vaccination. Receptors originate from an adult in good health.

V and J are TRBV7-2 and TRBJ1-4, with D perhaps matching TRBD1 (6 bases). V was trimmed by 5 bases and J by 0 bases, leaving 13 bases between them. From germline, CDR1 is SGHTA and CDR2 FQGNSA. CDR3 length equals 16 residues. CDR3 loop: CASSRTDTTTNEKLFF. CDR3 DNA: TGTGCCAGCAGCAGGACAGATACAACAACTAATGAAAAACTGTTTTTT.

The chain couples TRBV11-2 to TRBJ2-2, with 13 positions matching TRBD2. The CDR3 spans 18 residues. The germline CDR1 and CDR2 sequences are SGHAT and FQNNGV. V was pared by 1 base and J by 1 base, with 3 bases of the junction left unmatched. The CDR3 protein is CASSLGLAGGRNTGELFF. The CDR3 DNA reads as TGTGCCAGCAGCTTAGGACTAGCGGGAGGCCGGAACACCGGGGAGCTGTTTTTT.

The J gene is TRBJ1-3, the V gene TRBV13, with D possibly TRBD1 on 5 matching bases. The CDR3 loop spans 17 amino acids. Germline V gene sequence: CDR1 PRHDT, CDR2 FYEKMQ (reference sequence). V shed 8 bases and J shed 0 bases, with 20 bases lying between them. The CDR3 is CASRSLRDRNSGNTIYF. CDR3 sequence (DNA): TGTGCCAGCCGCAGCTTACGGGACCGGAACTCTGGAAACACCATATATTTT.

This clone was counted a few times. The chain has TRBV21-1 and TRBJ2-3; the D call in the table, TRBD2, was not verified against the DNA. TRBV21-1 is a pseudogene locus. This CDR3 region has 15 residues. CDR3 nucleotides: TGTGCCAGCAGCAAAGACGGGAGCGGGACAGATACGCAGTATTTT. Encoded protein: CASSKDGSGTDTQYF.

The V gene is TRBV3-1 (or the pseudogene TRBV3-2), the J gene TRBJ1-2, with a tentative D call TRBD1 (6 bases). This CDR3 spans 13 amino acids. Per germline, CDR1 LGHDT and CDR2 YNNKEL (reference sequence). With 1 base removed from V and 5 bases from J, the gap between germline ends came to 8 bases. CDR3 nucleotides: TGTGCCAGCAGCCAAGGAGGGGGGTATGGCTACACCTTC. This translates into CASSQGGGYGYTF.

The chain is built from TRBV24-1 and TRBJ2-5, with D possibly being TRBD2 (5 bases). Trimming took 4 bases from V and 2 from J, leaving 16 bases between them. The CDR3 is 16 amino acids. Per germline, CDR1 KGHDR and CDR2 SFDVKD. DNA of the CDR3: TGTGCCACCAGTGACCTCACCGGCGGGCGACAAGAGACCCAGTACTTC. This gives the protein CATSDLTGGRQETQYF.

The CDR3 loop reads CASSRGRPDNEQFF. The CDR3 nucleotides are TGTGCCAGCAGCCGCGGGAGGCCCGACAATGAGCAGTTCTTC. V is TRBV7-2 and J is TRBJ2-1; the match to TRBD2 covers 8 bases. Germline V lookup: CDR1 SGHTA, CDR2 FQGNSA. The V gene end was trimmed by 5 bases and the J gene end by 5 bases; junction bases not matched to a gene: 5. The CDR3 extends over 14 amino acids. The variable domain in full, completed from reference TRBV7-2 and TRBJ2-1, reads GAGVSQSPSNKVTEKGKDVELRCDPISGHTALYWYRQSLGQGLEFLIYFQGNSAPDKSGLPSDRFSAERTGGSVSTLTIQRTQQEDSAVYLCASSRGRPDNEQFFGPGTRLTVL.

The rearrangement uses TRBV4-2 and TRBJ2-4; D gene unclear. V was shortened by 4 bases and J by 0 bases, with 1 base between the two germline ends. The CDR3 has 12 amino acids. Germline V gene sequence: CDR1 LGHNA, CDR2 YNFKEQ. For the CDR3, the DNA is TGTGCCAGCAGCCTAGCCAAAAACATTCAGTACTTC. Amino acids: CASSLAKNIQYF.

The rearrangement uses TRBV9 and TRBJ2-3; no clear D. The V end was cut by 2 bases, the J end by 2 bases, with 9 bases between. The CDR3 runs 14 residues. Germline values: CDR1 SGDLS, CDR2 YYNGEE. The DNA for the CDR3 is TGTGCCAGCAGCGTTAAAGGTTTCACAGATACGCAGTATTTT. This sequence encodes CASSVKGFTDTQYF.

CDR3 bases: TGTGCCAGCTCACCACGGACAGGGGGCGCGTTTAACACTGAAGCTTTCTTT. It translates to CASSPRTGGAFNTEAFF. The chain has TRBV18 and TRBJ1-1, with TRBD1 matching over 11 bases. This CDR3 is built from 17 residues. Per germline, CDR1 KGHSH and CDR2 LQKENI. Losses at the gene ends were 1 base for V and 2 bases for J; bases not matched to a gene: 6. The full variable domain, completed using reference TRBV18 and TRBJ1-1, is NAGVMQNPRHLVRRRGQEARLRCSPMKGHSHVYWYRQLPEEGLKFMVYLQKENIIDESGMPKERFSAEFPKEGPSILRIQQVVRGDSAAYFCASSPRTGGAFNTEAFFGQGTRLTVV.

V and J are TRBV14 and TRBJ1-6; D gene unclear. The germline V and J ends were trimmed by 0 bases and 9 bases, with 9 bases remaining between them. The CDR3 is 14 residues long. Germline V gene data show CDR1 as SGHDN and CDR2 as FVKESK. The CDR3 sequence: CASSQDSGASPLHF. The DNA for the CDR3 is TGTGCCAGCAGCCAAGACTCAGGTGCTTCACCCCTCCACTTT. The full variable domain, in which reference TRBV14 and TRBJ1-6 provide the parts outside the CDR3, is EAGVTQFPSHSVIEKGQTVTLRCDPISGHDNLYWYRRVMGKEIKFLLHFVKESKQDESGMPNNRFLAERTGGTYSTLKVQPAELEDSGVYFCASSQDSGASPLHFGNGTRLTVT.

This clone was counted a few times. The chain couples TRBV9 to TRBJ2-1; D is perhaps TRBD1 (8 bases). This CDR3 is 16 amino acids long. Trimming removed 4 bases from V and 4 bases from J, with 18 bases in between. From germline, CDR1 is SGDLS and CDR2 YYNGEE. CDR3 loop: CASSTGGTSAYNEQFF. Written as DNA, the CDR3 is TGTGCCAGCAGCACAGGGGGAACTAGCGCTTACAATGAGCAGTTCTTC.

The chain links TRBV5-4 to TRBJ2-3, with 12 bases lining up with TRBD2. The trim removed 5 bases at V and 3 bases at J, leaving 1 base unmatched. The germline V gene encodes CDR1 SGHNT and CDR2 YYREEE (reference sequence). CDR3 length: 14 residues. The CDR3 is CASRTSGRTDTQYF. In DNA form, the CDR3 reads TGTGCCAGCAGGACTAGCGGGAGAACAGATACGCAGTATTTT.

V usage is TRBV6-2 or TRBV6-3 and J usage is TRBJ1-1; D is perhaps TRBD1 (5 bases). The germline CDR1 and CDR2 sequences are MNHEY and SVGEGT. V was trimmed by 6 bases and J by 7 bases, leaving 33 bases between them. The CDR3 consists of 19 residues. The CDR3, as DNA: TGTGCCAGCAGCCTGACATTGACGGGGCCGTCGGTCTACCACTATGAAGCTTTCTTT. This sequence encodes CASSLTLTGPSVYHYEAFF.

For this clone: The identical CDR3 is also encoded by other nucleotide sequences in the sample. The rearrangement links TRBV27 to TRBJ1-1; D uncertain. Germline CDR1 MNHEY, CDR2 SMNVEV (reference sequence). V gave up 6 bases and J gave up 1 base, with 3 bases separating them. This CDR3 spans 11 amino acids. CDR3 sequence: CASSKNTEAFF. The CDR3 DNA follows: TGTGCCAGCAGCAAGAACACTGAAGCTTTCTTT.

The V and J genes are TRBV3-1 (or the pseudogene TRBV3-2) and TRBJ1-1; perhaps TRBD1 as D (5 bases). V lost 2 bases and J lost 6, with 10 bases in between. Germline V gives CDR1 LGHDT, CDR2 YNNKEL (reference sequence). The CDR3 contains 13 residues. This CDR3 is CASSQLQGPEAFF. The DNA of the CDR3 is TGTGCCAGCAGCCAACTCCAGGGCCCTGAAGCTTTCTTT.

This chain uses TRBV6-5 with TRBJ2-1; TRBD1 agrees at 8 bases. J gave up 7 bases and V 6 bases, and 8 bases lay outside the gene matches. The CDR3 is made up of 14 amino acids. CDR1 and CDR2 (germline): MNHEY, SVGAGI. The CDR3 bases are TGTGCCAGCAGGTCCCCAGGGGGCGGGAATGAGCAGTTCTTC. This gives the protein CASRSPGGGNEQFF.